This is a list of T cell receptor beta chains from one sample in a study of shared clonotypes between healthy human individuals. This table comes from immunoSEQ multiplex PCR, and its TCRdb copy is limited to in-frame clones, with some not included. The table has a few million clones, roughly 95% seen once; the top ten hold around 0.13%. The sample consisted of naive CD4+ T cells sorted from blood. Source of these receptors: a man aged 18 to 29 in good health. The CDR3 runs from the conserved cysteine through the conserved F or W. D genes are given only for firm matches. Some rows have no size entry. The others give once, few or many, or a class for an expanded clone.

abundance,len,d_gene,j_gene,v_gene,CDR3aa,CDR3nt
-,15,-,TRBJ2-2,TRBV9,CASSVESANTGELFF,TGTGCCAGCAGTGTCGAGAGCGCGAACACCGGGGAGCTGTTTTTT
-,13,-,TRBJ1-5,TRBV10-3,CAITEQADQPQHF,TGTGCCATCACTGAACAGGCGGACCAGCCCCAGCATTTT
-,15,TRBD1,TRBJ1-4,TRBV5-1,CASSSSGTGDEKLFF,TGCGCCAGCAGCTCATCCGGGACAGGGGATGAAAAACTGTTTTTT
-,16,TRBD2,TRBJ2-1,TRBV2,CASTLRASGGRNEQFF,TGTGCCAGCACCCTCCGGGCTAGCGGGGGGAGAAATGAGCAGTTCTTC
-,11,-,TRBJ1-2,TRBV19,CASRTGESYTF,TGTGCCAGTAGAACCGGAGAGAGCTACACCTTC
-,15,TRBD1,TRBJ2-7,TRBV5-1,CASSPEGQGFYEQYF,TGCGCCAGCAGCCCGGAGGGACAGGGTTTCTACGAGCAGTACTTC
once,18,TRBD1,TRBJ1-2,TRBV14,CASSQAWTGGSKGYGYTF,TGTGCCAGCAGCCAAGCTTGGACAGGGGGCTCGAAGGGGTATGGCTACACCTTC
-,15,TRBD1,TRBJ1-4,TRBV5-1,CASSAGQGAGEKLFF,TGCGCCAGCAGCGCCGGACAGGGGGCTGGTGAAAAACTGTTTTTT
-,15,-,TRBJ1-1,TRBV18,CASSPARIMNTEAFF,TGTGCCAGCTCCCCAGCTCGGATCATGAACACTGAAGCTTTCTTT
once,12,-,TRBJ2-2,TRBV10-1,CASRPGTGELFF,TGCGCCTCACGCCCGGGGACCGGGGAGCTGTTTTTT
-,14,TRBD1,TRBJ2-7,TRBV28,CASRTTGGSYEQYF,TGTGCCAGCAGGACGACAGGGGGCTCCTACGAGCAGTACTTC
-,18,-,TRBJ2-3,TRBV5-1,CASSLWGHLETSTDTQYF,TGCGCCAGCAGCTTGTGGGGACACCTCGAAACTAGCACAGATACGCAGTATTTT
-,14,TRBD1,TRBJ2-3,TRBV18,CASSPRQGADTQYF,TGTGCCAGCTCACCTCGACAGGGGGCAGATACGCAGTATTTT
-,14,TRBD1,TRBJ1-2,TRBV7-2,CASSPRGRRNGYTF,TGTGCCAGCAGCCCTAGGGGGCGTCGGAATGGCTACACCTTC
-,15,-,TRBJ1-4,TRBV6-1,CASSEVGGLYEKLFF,TGTGCCAGCAGTGAAGTGGGGGGCCTATATGAAAAACTGTTTTTT
-,14,-,TRBJ1-5,TRBV5-6,CASSPAGREQPQHF,TGTGCCAGCAGCCCGGCGGGTAGGGAACAGCCCCAGCATTTT
-,14,-,TRBJ1-4,TRBV18,CASSNTATNEKLFF,TGTGCCAGCTCTAACACAGCAACTAATGAAAAACTGTTTTTT
-,14,TRBD1,TRBJ1-1,TRBV15,CATSRETGGTEAFF,TGTGCCACCAGCAGAGAAACAGGGGGAACTGAAGCTTTCTTT
once,16,TRBD1,TRBJ1-1,TRBV28,CASSYSTGAGNTEAFF,TGTGCCAGCAGCTATTCCACAGGGGCCGGGAACACTGAAGCTTTCTTT
-,15,-,TRBJ1-4,TRBV5-1,CASSLATAGNEKLFF,TGCGCCAGCAGCTTGGCGACAGCGGGGAATGAAAAACTGTTTTTT
-,15,-,TRBJ1-1,TRBV6-5,CASGQPRTGNTEAFF,TGTGCCAGCGGACAACCGAGGACGGGTAACACTGAAGCTTTCTTT
-,12,-,TRBJ2-7,TRBV6-5,CASTDRGYEQYF,TGTGCCAGCACCGATCGGGGGTACGAGCAGTACTTC
once,14,-,TRBJ1-1,TRBV30,CAWTERLVVPEAFF,TGTGCCTGGACTGAACGTCTGGTGGTTCCTGAAGCTTTCTTT
-,19,-,TRBJ1-5,TRBV10-2,CASSEYSGSTVYSNQPQHF,TGCGCCAGCAGTGAGTACTCTGGCTCAACGGTCTATAGCAATCAGCCCCAGCATTTT
-,16,-,TRBJ1-3,TRBV5-4,CASSLTGTDSGNTIYF,TGTGCCAGCAGCTTGACAGGGACGGACTCTGGAAACACCATATATTTT
-,15,-,TRBJ2-3,TRBV6-6,CASTHGQSLGDTQYF,TGTGCCAGCACCCATGGCCAGTCTCTTGGAGATACGCAGTATTTT
-,15,TRBD1,TRBJ2-3,TRBV18,CASSPGTGSTDTQYF,TGTGCCAGCTCACCTGGGACAGGGAGCACAGATACGCAGTATTTT
-,14,-,TRBJ2-7,TRBV7-8,CASSLRGGGYEQYF,TGTGCCAGCAGCTTAAGGGGGGGTGGCTACGAGCAGTACTTC
-,15,-,TRBJ1-1,TRBV7-8,CASSLEELMNTEAFF,TGTGCCAGCAGCCTAGAGGAGCTGATGAACACTGAAGCTTTCTTT
-,15,-,TRBJ1-1,TRBV10-3,CAISGTETMNTEAFF,TGTGCCATCAGTGGGACAGAGACGATGAACACTGAAGCTTTCTTT
-,12,TRBD1,TRBJ1-2,TRBV27,CASSLTGQGYTF,TGTGCCAGCAGCTTGACAGGGCAAGGCTACACCTTC
-,13,-,TRBJ2-3,TRBV7-9,CASSLGSVITQYF,TGTGCCAGCAGCTTAGGGTCCGTCATTACGCAGTATTTT
-,17,-,TRBJ2-2,TRBV7-3,CASSLTAVLGATGELFF,TGTGCCAGCAGCTTAACGGCTGTCCTCGGCGCCACCGGGGAGCTGTTTTTT
few,13,-,TRBJ1-5,TRBV9,CASSGQGNQPQHF,TGTGCCAGCAGCGGACAAGGTAATCAGCCCCAGCATTTT
few,16,TRBD1,TRBJ1-6,TRBV19,CASSSWDRTTYSPLHF,TGTGCCAGTAGTTCCTGGGACAGAACCACCTATTCACCCCTCCACTTT
-,16,TRBD1,TRBJ1-2,TRBV6-4,CASSDSTGKGNYGYTF,TGTGCCAGCAGTGACTCGACAGGGAAGGGGAACTATGGCTACACCTTC
-,16,TRBD2,TRBJ2-5,TRBV30,CAWSPGLAGGKETQYF,TGTGCCTGGAGCCCGGGACTAGCGGGAGGAAAAGAGACCCAGTACTTC
-,13,-,TRBJ2-1,TRBV6-1,CARSRDIYNEQFF,TGTGCCAGGTCCCGGGACATTTACAATGAGCAGTTCTTC
-,16,-,TRBJ1-2,TRBV21-1,CASSKLRVRESYGYTF,TGTGCCAGCAGCAAATTGCGGGTTCGAGAATCTTATGGCTACACCTTC
once,15,-,TRBJ1-1,TRBV15,CATSRPSDPNTEAFF,TGTGCCACCAGCAGGCCCTCGGACCCGAACACTGAAGCTTTCTTT
-,12,-,TRBJ1-5,TRBV6-1,CASSAGDQPQHF,TGTGCCAGCAGTGCGGGGGATCAGCCCCAGCATTTT
-,15,-,TRBJ1-1,TRBV5-1,CASSFIGTSNTEAFF,TGCGCCAGCAGCTTTATAGGGACGTCGAACACTGAAGCTTTCTTT
-,11,-,TRBJ1-1,TRBV6-5,CASSLRTEAFF,TGTGCCAGCAGTCTGCGAACTGAAGCTTTCTTT
-,13,-,TRBJ1-1,TRBV7-9,CASSRHMNTEAFF,TGTGCCAGCAGCAGACATATGAACACTGAAGCTTTCTTT
-,11,-,TRBJ2-7,TRBV7-3,CASSSGGPKYF,TGTGCCAGCAGCTCGGGGGGCCCTAAGTACTTC
-,13,-,TRBJ1-4,TRBV5-1,CATTDLLGEKLFF,TGCGCCACCACGGATCTTCTAGGTGAAAAACTGTTTTTT
-,13,TRBD1,TRBJ2-7,TRBV7-8,CASTRTGGYEQYF,TGTGCCAGCACCCGGACAGGGGGCTACGAGCAGTACTTC
-,14,-,TRBJ2-6,TRBV30,CAWGRGIGANVLTF,TGTGCCTGGGGACGGGGTATTGGGGCCAACGTCCTGACTTTC
once,14,TRBD1,TRBJ1-1,TRBV4-1,CASSHDRGNAEAFF,TGCGCCAGCAGCCATGACAGGGGAAACGCTGAAGCTTTCTTT
-,15,TRBD2,TRBJ2-1,TRBV28,CASSPGLVGGNEQFF,TGTGCCAGCAGTCCAGGACTAGTAGGTGGCAATGAGCAGTTCTTC
-,15,-,TRBJ1-3,TRBV2,CASSADSRSGNTIYF,TGTGCCAGCAGTGCTGACTCGCGCTCTGGAAACACCATATATTTT
-,15,-,TRBJ2-2,TRBV10-2,CASSPSGGLTGELFF,TGCGCCAGCTCCCCGAGTGGGGGGCTCACCGGGGAGCTGTTTTTT
-,16,TRBD1,TRBJ2-1,TRBV6-5,CASSSPGQGPYNEQFF,TGTGCCAGCAGTTCCCCGGGACAGGGACCCTACAATGAGCAGTTCTTC